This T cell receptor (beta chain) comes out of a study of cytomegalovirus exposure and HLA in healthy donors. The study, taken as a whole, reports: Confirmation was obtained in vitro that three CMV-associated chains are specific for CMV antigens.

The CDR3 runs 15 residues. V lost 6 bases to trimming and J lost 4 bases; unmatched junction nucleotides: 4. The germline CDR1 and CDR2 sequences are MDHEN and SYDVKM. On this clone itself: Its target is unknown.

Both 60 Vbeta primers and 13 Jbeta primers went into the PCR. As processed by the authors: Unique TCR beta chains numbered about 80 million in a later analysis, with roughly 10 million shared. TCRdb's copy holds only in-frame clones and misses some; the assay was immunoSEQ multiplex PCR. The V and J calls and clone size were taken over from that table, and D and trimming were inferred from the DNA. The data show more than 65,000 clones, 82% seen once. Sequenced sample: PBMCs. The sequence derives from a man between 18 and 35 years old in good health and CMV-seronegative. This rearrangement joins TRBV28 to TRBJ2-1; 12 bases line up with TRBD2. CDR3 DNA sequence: TGTGCCAGCAGATGGACTAGCGGGACTTACAATGAGCAGTTCTTC. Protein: CASRWTSGTYNEQFF.